This T cell receptor beta chain was captured by sequencing in a study of T cell changes during pregnancy in multiple sclerosis. The method was immunoSEQ multiplex PCR; TCRdb's version includes in-frame clones alone and lacks a portion of them. The repertoire has 76,000 or so clones, about 94% of them found once; the top ten carry around 0.75%. This CDR3 has 14 amino acids. Trimming shortened V by 3 bases and J by 5 bases, and 13 bases separated the two germline ends. From germline, CDR1 is SGHTA and CDR2 FQGNSA. Specimen: peripheral blood, collected in the second trimester of pregnancy. The rearrangement links TRBV7-2 to TRBJ2-5; D ambiguous. This sequence originates from a female donor in good health, enrolled as a control in a pregnancy study. In DNA form, the CDR3 reads TGTGCCAGCAGCTTCAACCCAGGTTCGGAGACCCAGTACTTC. As protein: CASSFNPGSETQYF.